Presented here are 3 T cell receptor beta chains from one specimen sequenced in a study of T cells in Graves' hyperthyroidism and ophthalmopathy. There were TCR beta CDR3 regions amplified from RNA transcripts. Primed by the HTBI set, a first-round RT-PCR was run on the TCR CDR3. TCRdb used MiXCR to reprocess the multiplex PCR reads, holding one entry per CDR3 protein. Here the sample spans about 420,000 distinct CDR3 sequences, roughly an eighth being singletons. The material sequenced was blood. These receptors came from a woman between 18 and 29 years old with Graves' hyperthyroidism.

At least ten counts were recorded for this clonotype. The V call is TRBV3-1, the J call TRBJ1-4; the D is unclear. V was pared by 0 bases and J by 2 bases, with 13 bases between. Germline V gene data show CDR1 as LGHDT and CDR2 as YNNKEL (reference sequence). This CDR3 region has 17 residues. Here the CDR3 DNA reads TGTGCCAGCAGCCAAGATTTAGGAGGTCTGACTAATGAAAAACTGTTTTTT. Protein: CASSQDLGGLTNEKLFF.

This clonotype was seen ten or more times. CDR3 protein: CSARAGEPYEQYF. The CDR3 DNA follows: TGCAGTGCTAGAGCGGGAGAACCCTACGAGCAGTACTTC. The chain combines TRBV20-1 with TRBJ2-7; possible D gene TRBD2, 6 bases. Germline-derived CDR1 and CDR2 are DFQATT and SNEGSKA (reference sequence). V lost 1 base to trimming and J lost 2 bases, with 9 bases between them. This CDR3 is 13 amino acids long.

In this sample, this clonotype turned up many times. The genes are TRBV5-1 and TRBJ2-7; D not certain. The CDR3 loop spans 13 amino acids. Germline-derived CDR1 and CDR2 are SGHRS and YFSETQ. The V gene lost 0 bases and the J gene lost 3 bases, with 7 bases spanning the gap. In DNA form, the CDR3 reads TGCGCCAGCAGCTTGGGTATGAACTACGAGCAGTACTTC. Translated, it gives CASSLGMNYEQYF.